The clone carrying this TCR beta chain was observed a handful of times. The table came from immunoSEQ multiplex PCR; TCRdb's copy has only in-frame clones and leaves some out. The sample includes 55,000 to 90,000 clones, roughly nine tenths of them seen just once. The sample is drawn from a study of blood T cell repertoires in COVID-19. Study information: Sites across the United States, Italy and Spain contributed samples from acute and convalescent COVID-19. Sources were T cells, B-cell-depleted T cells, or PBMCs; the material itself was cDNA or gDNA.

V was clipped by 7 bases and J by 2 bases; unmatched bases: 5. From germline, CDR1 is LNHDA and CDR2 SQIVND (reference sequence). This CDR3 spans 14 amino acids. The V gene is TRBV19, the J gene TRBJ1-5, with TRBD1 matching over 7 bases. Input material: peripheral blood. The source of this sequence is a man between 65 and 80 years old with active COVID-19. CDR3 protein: CASTETGGNQPQHF. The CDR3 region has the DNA TGTGCCAGTACCGAAACAGGGGGCAATCAGCCCCAGCATTTT.